Shown below are 2 T cell receptor beta chains from a single sample sequenced in a study of T cell changes during pregnancy in multiple sclerosis. Assay used: immunoSEQ multiplex PCR; TCRdb lists only in-frame clones, some missing. The sample shows some 38,000 clones, about 88% of them seen only once. The specimen comprised CD8+ T cells from peripheral blood mononuclear cells, sampled in the third trimester of pregnancy. The receptors originated from a female donor with multiple sclerosis, enrolled in a pregnancy study.

The chain carries TRBV21-1 and TRBJ1-6. TRBV21-1 is a pseudogene segment. The CDR3 contains 17 residues. CDR3 sequence reads: CASSGRDGSSYNSPLHF. The CDR3 DNA reads as TGTGCCAGCAGCGGGCGGGACGGGAGCTCCTATAATTCACCCCTCCACTTT.

Comment on this clone: This same CDR3 is encoded by further DNA sequences in the sample. This chain uses TRBV12-5 with TRBJ2-3; possibly TRBD2 for D (6 bases). Trimming took 3 bases from V and 0 from J, leaving 13 bases between them. Germline V gene sequence: CDR1 LGHNT, CDR2 FRNRAP. The CDR3 extends over 16 amino acids. The CDR3 loop reads CASGFPPGTSTDTQYF. CDR3 coding DNA: TGTGCTAGTGGTTTCCCGCCAGGGACTAGCACAGATACGCAGTATTTT.